This T cell receptor beta chain was sequenced during a study of cytomegalovirus exposure and HLA in healthy donors. Study results and limitations: In vitro testing confirmed three CMV-associated chains as specific for CMV antigens.

In the case of this clone: As yet, its antigen is unknown.

Per germline, CDR1 SEHNR and CDR2 FQNEAQ (reference sequence). The CDR3 has 14 residues. V lost 4 bases and J 1 base, leaving 11 bases between the germline ends. The PCR ran on 60 Vbeta and 13 Jbeta primers. Original processing methods: In a later analysis, 80 million or so unique TCR beta chains included roughly 11 million shared by two or more donors. Using immunoSEQ multiplex PCR, the repertoire was profiled, and TCRdb retains in-frame clones only, with some absent. The DNA gave D and trimming, while V, J and clone size come from that table. The repertoire holds 150,000 to 200,000 clones, with 70% to 80% as singletons.

What was sequenced was PBMCs. V usage is TRBV7-9 and J usage is TRBJ2-7; D perhaps matches TRBD2 (5 bases). The sequence was collected from a woman aged 25 to 39 in good health and CMV-seropositive. The CDR3 sequence is CASSSTTGSYEQYF. CDR3 DNA: TGTGCCAGCAGCTCGACGACGGGATCCTACGAGCAGTACTTC.